These T cell receptor beta chains were read from a single sample in a study of shared clonotypes between healthy human individuals. Sequencing used immunoSEQ multiplex PCR; TCRdb keeps in-frame clones, though not all of them. This sample has about 2.3 million clones, with approximately 95% found just once. Material: naive CD4+ T cells from PBMCs. Every receptor here comes from a young man in good health. Some clones in this sample may be carry-over from other donors' samples. Each CDR3 is given with its conserved first and last residue. Each record gives: D gene, V gene, J gene, clone size, CDR3 DNA, CDR3 protein. The D gene is left open where the match is weak. Size tells how often a clone was seen (once, few, many) or the class of an expanded clone, and some rows leave it out.

NA	TRBV5-1	TRBJ2-7	NA	TGCGCCAGCAGCCCCTCTCGCAGGAGTTCCTACGAGCAGTACTTC	CASSPSRRSSYEQYF
NA	TRBV18	TRBJ1-4	NA	TGTGCCAGCTCTTCACGCGACAAAAATGAAAAACTGTTTTTT	CASSSRDKNEKLFF
NA	TRBV19	TRBJ1-2	NA	TGTGCCAGTAGTACCACCCAGGGACTCTATGGCTACACCTTC	CASSTTQGLYGYTF
NA	TRBV6-5	TRBJ1-1	NA	TGTGCCAGCAGCCGCCACGGTGGTGAGGCTGAAGCTTTCTTT	CASSRHGGEAEAFF
NA	TRBV2	TRBJ1-2	NA	TGTGCCAGCATCCGAGGAGTCTATGGCTACACCTTC	CASIRGVYGYTF
TRBD1	TRBV6-4	TRBJ2-7	NA	TGTGCCAGCAGTGACTACAGGGGTTGGAGCTCCTACGAGCAGTACTTC	CASSDYRGWSSYEQYF
NA	TRBV1	TRBJ2-7	NA	TGCACCAGCAGCCAAGTTCCTAGTCTGGGGGAGCAGTACTTC	CTSSQVPSLGEQYF
TRBD2	TRBV11-2	TRBJ2-4	NA	TGTGCCAGCAGCTTAGTAACCGGGACTACCCATTACGGTCAGTACTTC	CASSLVTGTTHYGQYF
TRBD1	TRBV4-2	TRBJ1-6	NA	TGTGCCAGCAGCCAAATAGGGACAGGGGCAAATTCACCCCTCCACTTT	CASSQIGTGANSPLHF
NA	TRBV5-4	TRBJ2-5	NA	TGTGCCAGCAGCCTAAACCGGGACTCTGTAGAGACCCAGTACTTC	CASSLNRDSVETQYF
TRBD1	TRBV4-3	TRBJ2-6	NA	TGCGCCAGCAGCCAAGGGACAGGTTCCGGGGCCAACGTCCTGACTTTC	CASSQGTGSGANVLTF
TRBD2	TRBV5-4	TRBJ2-1	NA	TGTGCCAGCAGCTTGGGAGGGACTAGCGGGTACAATGAGCAGTTCTTC	CASSLGGTSGYNEQFF
TRBD1	TRBV18	TRBJ1-1	NA	TGTGCCAGCTCAACAGGGGTGCCTGGATTGAACACTGAAGCTTTCTTT	CASSTGVPGLNTEAFF
NA	TRBV2	TRBJ2-3	NA	TGTGCCAGCAGTGCCGGGGGAAATACGCAGTATTTT	CASSAGGNTQYF
NA	TRBV2	TRBJ1-3	NA	TGTGCCAGCAGTGATGTGTGGCTGGGAGGAAACACCATATATTTT	CASSDVWLGGNTIYF
NA	TRBV7-9	TRBJ1-2	NA	TGTGCCAGCAGCTTAGGATCGGATAACTATGGCTACACCTTC	CASSLGSDNYGYTF
TRBD2	TRBV5-5	TRBJ2-7	NA	TGTGCCAGCAGCTCAAGGACTAGCGTGAAGGCCTACGAGCAGTACTTC	CASSSRTSVKAYEQYF
NA	TRBV19	TRBJ2-4	NA	TGTGCCAGTAGTATAGATCTCAGGGGCAGGATGGCCAAAAACATTCAGTACTTC	CASSIDLRGRMAKNIQYF
NA	TRBV11-2	TRBJ2-7	NA	TGTGCCAGCAGGTCGTCCTTTCAAGCCCACGAGCAGTACTTC	CASRSSFQAHEQYF
NA	TRBV6-1	TRBJ1-2	NA	TGTGCCAGCAGTGCCCTGGGGGCCTATGGCTACACCTTC	CASSALGAYGYTF
NA	TRBV5-1	TRBJ2-1	once	TGCGCCAGCAGCTTGGACAGTCTTCTCAATGAGCAGTTCTTC	CASSLDSLLNEQFF
NA	TRBV15	TRBJ1-2	NA	TGTGCCACCAGCAGCGATAAAATTAACGCGGGACCAGTTCGTTATGGCTACACCTTC	CATSSDKINAGPVRYGYTF
NA	TRBV27	TRBJ2-7	once	TGTGCCAGCAGGGGGCTAGCGCTTTCACGGGACGAGCAGTACTTC	CASRGLALSRDEQYF
NA	TRBV14	TRBJ2-3	NA	TGTGCCAGCAGCCCCTTTAGGGTGATTTACGTCGAGTCTGATACGCAGTATTTT	CASSPFRVIYVESDTQYF
NA	TRBV6-4	TRBJ1-2	few	TGTGCCAGCAGTGACTCAAGAGGCTACACCTTC	CASSDSRGYTF
TRBD2	TRBV27	TRBJ2-7	once	TGTGCCAGTCGCGGGAGAACCTACGAGCAGTACTTC	CASRGRTYEQYF
NA	TRBV19	TRBJ1-2	once	TGTGCCAGTAGGAGAGATCCAACTAATGACTATGCCCAGAATGGCTACACCTTC	CASRRDPTNDYAQNGYTF
NA	TRBV10-3	TRBJ2-7	NA	TGTGCCACCGCGGACACCACCTACGAGCAGTACTTC	CATADTTYEQYF
NA	TRBV27	TRBJ2-1	NA	TGTGCCAGCAGCGACCAAACCGATGAGCAGTTCTTC	CASSDQTDEQFF
TRBD1	TRBV2	TRBJ1-2	NA	TGTGCCAGCAGTACAGGGGTAGAGTATGGCTACACCTTC	CASSTGVEYGYTF
TRBD2	TRBV29-1	TRBJ2-7	NA	TGCAGCGTGGGAACTAGCGGGAGGCTCTACGAGCAGTACTTC	CSVGTSGRLYEQYF
TRBD2	TRBV5-1	TRBJ2-2	once	TGCGCCAGCAGCCCAACTAGCGCCGGGGAGCTGTTTTTT	CASSPTSAGELFF
TRBD1	TRBV7-6	TRBJ2-5	NA	TGTGCCAGCAGCTCGTTGGGGACAGGGGAAGAGACCCAGTACTTC	CASSSLGTGEETQYF
TRBD1	TRBV7-8	TRBJ1-2	NA	TGTGCCAGCAGCTTAGCGGGCAGGGGGCGGGATGGCTACACCTTC	CASSLAGRGRDGYTF
NA	TRBV5-6	TRBJ2-3	NA	TGTGCCAGCAGCTTAAGGGACATTCTGCAGTATTTT	CASSLRDILQYF
TRBD1	TRBV28	TRBJ1-5	NA	TGTGCCAGCAGTTTTAACAGGGGTAGTGTTCAGCCCCAGCATTTT	CASSFNRGSVQPQHF
TRBD2	TRBV5-1	TRBJ2-3	NA	TGCGCCAGCAGCTTGGGATTTCGGACTAGCGGTAGCACAGATACGCAGTATTTT	CASSLGFRTSGSTDTQYF
NA	TRBV7-9	TRBJ2-2	NA	TGTGCCAGCAGCTTTGGCAGTACCGGGGAGCTGTTTTTT	CASSFGSTGELFF
NA	TRBV5-8	TRBJ2-6	NA	TGTGCCAGCAGCTTGCCGGGGCGCCTTTCTGGGGCCAACGTCCTGACTTTC	CASSLPGRLSGANVLTF
TRBD1	TRBV5-1	TRBJ2-1	NA	TGCGCCAGCAGCTTGGAGGGACAGACTAACAATGAGCAGTTCTTC	CASSLEGQTNNEQFF
TRBD1	TRBV7-2	TRBJ2-1	NA	TGTGCCAGCAGCCCCGTCAGCAGACAGGGACAGTTCTTC	CASSPVSRQGQFF
NA	TRBV27	TRBJ2-6	NA	TGTGCCAGCAGTCCATCACGCCCCTCTGGGGCCAACGTCCTGACTTTC	CASSPSRPSGANVLTF
TRBD1	TRBV19	TRBJ1-5	NA	TGTGCCAGTAGTGACAGGGGCAATCAGCCCCAGCATTTT	CASSDRGNQPQHF
NA	TRBV7-9	TRBJ1-1	few	TGTGCCAGCAGCTTAGAGGGTGGAGGTAAAGCTTTCTTT	CASSLEGGGKAFF
TRBD1	TRBV27	TRBJ2-6	NA	TGTGCCAGCAGTCGAAGGACAGGGGTTGGGTCTGGGGCCAACGTCCTGACTTTC	CASSRRTGVGSGANVLTF
TRBD1	TRBV19	TRBJ1-2	NA	TGTGCCAGTAGTATGCAGGGGGCGCTTATTTGGGGATATGGCTACACCTTC	CASSMQGALIWGYGYTF
NA	TRBV4-1	TRBJ1-2	NA	TGCGCCAGCAGCCAAGTGGCAGGCTCCATCTATGGCTACACCTTC	CASSQVAGSIYGYTF
NA	TRBV2	TRBJ1-1	NA	TGTGCCAGCAGTAACGACAGGTCCACTGAAGCTTTCTTT	CASSNDRSTEAFF
TRBD2	TRBV11-2	TRBJ2-2	NA	TGTGCCAGCAGCCGGGGGACTAGCGGGAGTTCCTCGGTCACCGGGGAGCTGTTTTTT	CASSRGTSGSSSVTGELFF
NA	TRBV1	TRBJ1-1	NA	TGCACCAGCAGCCAAGCTATGGACAGGGAAGAATCGGAGGCTTTCTTT	CTSSQAMDREESEAFF
NA	TRBV5-4	TRBJ1-1	once	TGTGCCAGCAGCTCTGGTGAGGGACTGGAGGACACTGAAGCTTTCTTT	CASSSGEGLEDTEAFF
NA	TRBV5-1	TRBJ2-1	NA	TGCGCCAGCAGCTTCGTGGATGGGGGAACCTACAATGAGCAGTTCTTC	CASSFVDGGTYNEQFF
NA	TRBV29-1	TRBJ1-2	NA	TGCAGCGTTGTGGGTTCGTCGGGGGGCTACGGCTACACCTTC	CSVVGSSGGYGYTF
TRBD2	TRBV29-1	TRBJ2-3	NA	TGCAGCGTTGAAAGGAGCGGGAGGGGAGATACGCAGTATTTT	CSVERSGRGDTQYF